The next 15 T cell receptor beta chains were all read from a single sample in a study of monozygotic twins with inflammatory bowel disease. From the 5' RACE reads, TCRdb lists one entry per CDR3 protein and no DNA. The clone table shows some 210,000 distinct CDR3 sequences, with the ten largest holding roughly 1.7%. The specimen sequenced was blood. These receptors originate from a human donor with ulcerative colitis or Crohn's disease, or a healthy co-twin of an affected twin (not recorded which).

The CDR3 loop is CATSRRLGHEQYF. The chain recombines TRBV15 with TRBJ2-7; TCRdb lists TRBD1, though no DNA is available to test this call. The CDR3 has 13 amino acids. In germline, CDR1 is LNHNV, CDR2 YYDKDF (reference sequence). The variable domain in full, with the rest retrieved from reference TRBV15 and TRBJ2-7, is DAMVIQNPRYQVTQFGKPVTLSCSQTLNHNVMYWYQQKSSQAPKLLFHYYDKDFNNEADTPDNFQSRRPNTSFCFLDIRSPGLGDTAMYLCATSRRLGHEQYFGPGTRLTVT.

The chain combines TRBV7-9 with TRBJ1-1; with no DNA, the TCRdb D assignment of TRBD1 cannot be verified. Germline V gene sequence: CDR1 SEHNR, CDR2 FQNEAQ (reference sequence). The CDR3 runs to 16 residues. CDR3 region: CASSYPDRVSGTEAFF.

This chain joins TRBV10-3 and TRBJ2-3; the D call from TCRdb, TRBD1, cannot be confirmed without DNA. This CDR3 region has 16 residues. Germline CDR1 ENHRY, CDR2 SYGVKD. The CDR3 region is CAISETGITSTDTQYF.

The V gene is TRBV7-2, the J gene TRBJ2-5; TCRdb lists TRBD1, though no DNA is available to test this call. Per the germline V gene, CDR1 is SGHTA and CDR2 is FQGNSA. CDR3 size: 15 residues. CDR3 sequence reads: CASSQRTGRIETQYF.

J is TRBJ2-3 and V is TRBV7-9; the D call from TCRdb, TRBD2, cannot be confirmed without DNA. This CDR3 has 13 amino acids. Per the germline V gene, CDR1 is SEHNR and CDR2 is FQNEAQ (reference sequence). CDR3 sequence reads: CASTLGGLDTQYF.

This chain joins TRBV6-1 and TRBJ2-2. This CDR3 has 13 residues. The germline V gene encodes CDR1 MNHNS and CDR2 SASEGT. The CDR3 sequence: CASSEVISGELFF.

V usage is TRBV5-6 and J usage is TRBJ2-3; TCRdb designates TRBD2, a call that cannot be tested without DNA. The CDR3 is made up of 13 amino acids. Per the germline V gene, CDR1 is SGHDT and CDR2 is YYEEEE. The CDR3 reads CASSGGGTDTQYF.

V is TRBV6-2 or TRBV6-3 and J is TRBJ2-5; the TCRdb D gene call, TRBD2, has no DNA to confirm it. CDR3 length: 16 amino acids. Germline V lookup: CDR1 MNHEY, CDR2 SVGEGT. CDR3 loop: CASSYVPSGAGETQYF.

This chain uses TRBV7-9 with TRBJ1-1. Germline CDR1 reads SEHNR; CDR2 reads FQNEAQ (reference sequence). The CDR3 is 13 amino acids. CDR3 amino acids: CASSLVSGTEAFF.

The chain couples TRBV5-5 to TRBJ1-4. The CDR3 totals 12 residues. Germline CDR1 is SGHKS and CDR2 is YYEKEE (reference sequence). The CDR3 sequence is CASSPPGDYLFF.

The chain is built from TRBV10-3 and TRBJ2-3. CDR1 ENHRY and CDR2 SYGVKD come from the germline V gene. The CDR3 length is 14 residues. The CDR3 protein is CAISESMTTDTQYF.

V and J are TRBV19 and TRBJ2-7; TCRdb indicates TRBD2, and absent DNA this call remains unverified. This CDR3 is built from 13 residues. Germline CDR1 reads LNHDA; CDR2 reads SQIVND (reference sequence). Here the CDR3 reads CASSTGLQREQYF.

The chain links TRBV5-1 to TRBJ2-7. The CDR3 loop spans 11 amino acids. Per germline, CDR1 SGHRS and CDR2 YFSETQ. The CDR3 spells CASNQGYEQYF.

V gene TRBV5-1 combines with J gene TRBJ1-2; absent DNA, TCRdb's TRBD1 call cannot be checked. CDR1 and CDR2 from the germline V gene are SGHRS and YFSETQ. The CDR3 loop spans 14 amino acids. Here the CDR3 reads CASSSDQGYYGYTF.

The chain joins TRBV12-3 or TRBV12-4 to TRBJ1-1. The CDR3 is made up of 14 amino acids. CDR3 sequence reads: CASIHHGVSTEAFF.